The clone carrying this TCR beta chain was picked up many times. These data are taken from a study of OX40 agonist ivuxolimab in advanced cancers. Looking at the study overall: Melanoma, hepatocellular carcinoma, head and neck or renal cell cancer occurred in dose-escalation patients.

Germline trimming cut 4 bases from V and 2 bases from J; bases unmatched to any gene: 9. Per germline, CDR1 SQVTM and CDR2 ANQGSEA. This CDR3 has 15 residues. Profiling relied on immunoSEQ multiplex PCR, and the TCRdb table lists in-frame clones only, not all of them. The sample shows around 80,000 clones, around 86% of them seen only once. The sequence was collected from an adult with an advanced solid tumor such as melanoma, head and neck, liver or kidney cancer. The sequencing used CD4+ or CD8+ T cells sorted from blood, collected in a trial of the OX40 agonist ivuxolimab. This chain uses TRBV29-1 with TRBJ1-2, with 8 positions matching TRBD1. CDR3 region: CSVVKIGDRNYGYTF. The CDR3 DNA reads as TGCAGCGTTGTTAAAATTGGGGACAGGAACTATGGCTACACCTTC.